This TCR beta chain was sequenced during a study of blood T cells in healthy people across ages. A second roughly 6 to 11 cycle PCR used barcoded and J-beta primers. One entry per CDR3 protein, called by TCRdb with MiXCR from the 5' RACE reads. The sample holds 1.5 million to 1.8 million distinct CDR3 sequences, 35% to 45% seen once. In this sample, this clonotype turned up many times. Its antigen is currently unknown. Notes on the study in general: The study found TCR beta diversity correlated strongly with naive T cell percentage. A greater number of naive CD4+ cells and higher diversity distinguished long-lived donors from aged donors.

The receptor was derived from a woman aged 18-35 years in good health. Sequencing input: blood.

The DNA of the CDR3 is TGTGCCAGCGGCCCTAGCGGGAGCACAGATACGCAGTATTTT. Its protein product is CASGPSGSTDTQYF. V is TRBV7-6 and J is TRBJ2-3, with TRBD2 matching 8 bases. The CDR3 is 14 amino acids. After removal of 8 bases from V and 0 bases from J, the junction contained 4 bases not matched to a gene. Per the germline V gene, CDR1 is SGHVS and CDR2 is FNYEAQ.